This TCR beta chain comes out of a study of post-analysis software for immune sequencing data. Trimming cost V 6 bases and J 1 base, with 21 bases left between them. Germline loops: CDR1 SQVTM, CDR2 ANQGSEA. This CDR3 spans 16 amino acids. Broader study findings: A handful of TRBV segments, including TRBV5-6, TRBV5-1 and TRBV20-1, were more frequent in patients than controls. Samples from one preparation batch, clustered by F measure, grouped strongly together.

Unique molecular identifiers were built into the TCR beta cDNA libraries. TCRdb reprocessed the PCR reads with MiXCR, giving one entry per CDR3 protein. In the table there are under 650,000 distinct CDR3 sequences, about 40% of which are singletons. Note on this clonotype: The antigen remains unidentified.

The V call is TRBV29-1, the J call TRBJ2-5; a possible D gene is TRBD2 (6 bases). Material: blood. The TCR originated in a girl aged 5-17 years with multiple sclerosis. The CDR3 loop reads CSVAVVGLGAQETQYF. The CDR3 region has the DNA TGCAGCGTCGCCGTTGTGGGACTTGGGGCCCAAGAGACCCAGTACTTC.